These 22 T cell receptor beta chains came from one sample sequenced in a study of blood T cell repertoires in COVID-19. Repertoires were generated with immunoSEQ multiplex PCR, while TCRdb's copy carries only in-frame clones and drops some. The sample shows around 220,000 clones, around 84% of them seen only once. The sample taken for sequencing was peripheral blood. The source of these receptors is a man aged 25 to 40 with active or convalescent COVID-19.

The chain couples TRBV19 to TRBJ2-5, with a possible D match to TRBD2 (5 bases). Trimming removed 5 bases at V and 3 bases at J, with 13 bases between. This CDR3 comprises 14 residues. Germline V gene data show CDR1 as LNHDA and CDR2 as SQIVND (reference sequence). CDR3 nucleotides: TGTGCCAGTAGTGGAGGACTCCCGAAAGAGACCCAGTACTTC. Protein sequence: CASSGGLPKETQYF.

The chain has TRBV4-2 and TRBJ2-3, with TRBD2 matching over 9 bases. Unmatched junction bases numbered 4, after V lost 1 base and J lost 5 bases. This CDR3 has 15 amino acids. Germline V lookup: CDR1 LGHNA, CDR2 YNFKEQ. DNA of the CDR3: TGTGCCAGCAGCCAAGGCGGGGGGGCCCTAGATACGCAGTATTTT. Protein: CASSQGGGALDTQYF.

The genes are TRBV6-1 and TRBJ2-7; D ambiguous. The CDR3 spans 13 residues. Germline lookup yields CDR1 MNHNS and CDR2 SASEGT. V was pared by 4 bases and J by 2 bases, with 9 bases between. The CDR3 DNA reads TGTGCCAGCAGTGGAGCTCGGGCCTACGAGCAGTACTTC. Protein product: CASSGARAYEQYF.

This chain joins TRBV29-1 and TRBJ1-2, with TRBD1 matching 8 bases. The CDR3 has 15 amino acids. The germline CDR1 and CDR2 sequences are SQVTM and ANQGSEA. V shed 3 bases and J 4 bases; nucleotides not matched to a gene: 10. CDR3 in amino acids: CSVDGGQESLYGYTF. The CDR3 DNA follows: TGCAGCGTTGACGGGGGACAGGAAAGCCTCTATGGCTACACCTTC.

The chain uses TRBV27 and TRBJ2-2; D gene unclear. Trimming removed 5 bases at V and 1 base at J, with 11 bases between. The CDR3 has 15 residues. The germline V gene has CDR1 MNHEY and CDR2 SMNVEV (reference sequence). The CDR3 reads CASSTAQQNTGELFF. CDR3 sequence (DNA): TGTGCCAGCAGTACCGCTCAACAGAACACCGGGGAGCTGTTTTTT.

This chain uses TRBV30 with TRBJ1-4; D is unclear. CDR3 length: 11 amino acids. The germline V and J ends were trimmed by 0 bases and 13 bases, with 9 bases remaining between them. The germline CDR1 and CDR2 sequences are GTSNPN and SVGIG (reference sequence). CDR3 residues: CAWSVGSRLFF. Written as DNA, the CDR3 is TGTGCCTGGAGTGTTGGGAGTAGACTGTTTTTT.

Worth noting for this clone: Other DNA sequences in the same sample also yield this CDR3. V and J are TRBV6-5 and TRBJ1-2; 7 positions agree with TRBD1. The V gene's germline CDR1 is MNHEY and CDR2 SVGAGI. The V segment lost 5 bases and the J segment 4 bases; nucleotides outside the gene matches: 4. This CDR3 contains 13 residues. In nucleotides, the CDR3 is TGTGCCAGCAGTCGAAACAGGGGCTATGGCTACACCTTC. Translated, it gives CASSRNRGYGYTF.

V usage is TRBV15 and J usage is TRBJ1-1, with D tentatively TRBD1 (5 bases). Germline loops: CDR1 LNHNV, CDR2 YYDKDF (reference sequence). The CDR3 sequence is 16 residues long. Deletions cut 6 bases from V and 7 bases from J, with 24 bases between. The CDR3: CATRGYSGGNSGEAFF. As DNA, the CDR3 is TGTGCCACCAGGGGATACTCGGGGGGGAACAGCGGTGAAGCTTTCTTT.

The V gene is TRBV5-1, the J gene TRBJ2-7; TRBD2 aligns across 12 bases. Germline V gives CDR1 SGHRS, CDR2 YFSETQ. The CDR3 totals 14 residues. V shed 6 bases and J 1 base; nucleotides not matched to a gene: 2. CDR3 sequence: CASTLAGGSYEQYF. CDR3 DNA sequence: TGCGCCAGCACCCTAGCGGGAGGGTCCTACGAGCAGTACTTC.

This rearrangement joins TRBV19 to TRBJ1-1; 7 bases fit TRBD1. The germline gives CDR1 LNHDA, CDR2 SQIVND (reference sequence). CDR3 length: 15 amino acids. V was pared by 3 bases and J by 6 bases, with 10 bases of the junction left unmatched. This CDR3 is CASSMDDRAVAEAFF. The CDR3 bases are TGTGCCAGTAGTATGGACGACAGGGCGGTCGCTGAAGCTTTCTTT. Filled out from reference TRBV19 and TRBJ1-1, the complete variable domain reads DGGITQSPKYLFRKEGQNVTLSCEQNLNHDAMYWYRQDPGQGLRLIYYSQIVNDFQKGDIAEGYSVSREKKESFPLTVTSAQKNPTAFYLCASSMDDRAVAEAFFGQGTRLTVV.

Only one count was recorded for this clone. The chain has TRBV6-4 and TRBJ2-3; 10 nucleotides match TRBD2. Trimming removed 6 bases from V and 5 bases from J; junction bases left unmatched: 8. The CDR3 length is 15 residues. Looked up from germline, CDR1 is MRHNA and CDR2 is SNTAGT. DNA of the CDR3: TGTGCCAGCAGAGATAAGCGGGAGGGGATAGATACGCAGTATTTT. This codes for CASRDKREGIDTQYF.

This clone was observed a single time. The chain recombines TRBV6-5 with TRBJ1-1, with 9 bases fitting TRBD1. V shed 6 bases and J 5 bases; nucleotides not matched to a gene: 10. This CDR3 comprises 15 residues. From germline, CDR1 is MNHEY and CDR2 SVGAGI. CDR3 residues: CASRKQGALGTEAFF. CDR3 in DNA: TGTGCCAGCAGGAAACAGGGGGCCCTAGGGACTGAAGCTTTCTTT.

The CDR3 protein is CASSLFGVAAYNEQFF. The CDR3 region has the DNA TGTGCCAGCAGCTTATTCGGCGTAGCGGCCTACAATGAGCAGTTCTTC. This chain joins TRBV7-2 and TRBJ2-1, with D possibly matching TRBD2 (6 bases). The germline gives CDR1 SGHTA, CDR2 FQGNSA. V was pared by 2 bases and J by 2 bases, with 13 bases between. The CDR3 contains 16 residues. The variable domain in full, with the rest retrieved from reference TRBV7-2 and TRBJ2-1, is GAGVSQSPSNKVTEKGKDVELRCDPISGHTALYWYRQSLGQGLEFLIYFQGNSAPDKSGLPSDRFSAERTGGSVSTLTIQRTQQEDSAVYLCASSLFGVAAYNEQFFGPGTRLTVL.

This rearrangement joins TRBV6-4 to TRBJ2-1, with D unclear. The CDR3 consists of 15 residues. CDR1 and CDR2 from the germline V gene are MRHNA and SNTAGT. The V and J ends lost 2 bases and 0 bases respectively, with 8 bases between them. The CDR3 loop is CASSDQIGSYNEQFF. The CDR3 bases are TGTGCCAGCAGTGACCAGATTGGCTCCTACAATGAGCAGTTCTTC.

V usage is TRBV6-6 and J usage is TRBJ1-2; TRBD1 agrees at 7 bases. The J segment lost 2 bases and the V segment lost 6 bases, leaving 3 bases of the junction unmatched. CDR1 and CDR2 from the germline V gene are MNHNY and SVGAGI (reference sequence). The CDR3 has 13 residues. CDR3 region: CASSVGQNYGYTF. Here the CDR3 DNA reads TGTGCCAGCAGCGTGGGACAGAACTATGGCTACACCTTC.

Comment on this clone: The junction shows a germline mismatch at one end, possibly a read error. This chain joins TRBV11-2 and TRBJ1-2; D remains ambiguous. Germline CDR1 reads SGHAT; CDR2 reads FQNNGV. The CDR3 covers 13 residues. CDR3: CASSLDRRAKLLF. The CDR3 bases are TGTGCCAGCAGCTTAGATAGGCGGGCGAAGCTACTTTTC.

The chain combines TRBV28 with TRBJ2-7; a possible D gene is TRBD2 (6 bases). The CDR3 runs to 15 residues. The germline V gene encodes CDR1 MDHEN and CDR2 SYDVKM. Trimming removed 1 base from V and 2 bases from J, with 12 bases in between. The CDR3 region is CASSLLSLATYEQYF. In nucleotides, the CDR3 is TGTGCCAGCAGTTTATTATCCCTAGCGACCTACGAGCAGTACTTC.

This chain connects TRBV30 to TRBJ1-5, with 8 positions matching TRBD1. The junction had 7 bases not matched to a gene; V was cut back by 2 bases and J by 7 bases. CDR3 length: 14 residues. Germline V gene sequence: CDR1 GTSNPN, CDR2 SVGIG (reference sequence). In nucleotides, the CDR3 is TGTGCCTGGAGTCGAGGGACAGGACTCCAGCCCCAGCATTTT. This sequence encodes CAWSRGTGLQPQHF.

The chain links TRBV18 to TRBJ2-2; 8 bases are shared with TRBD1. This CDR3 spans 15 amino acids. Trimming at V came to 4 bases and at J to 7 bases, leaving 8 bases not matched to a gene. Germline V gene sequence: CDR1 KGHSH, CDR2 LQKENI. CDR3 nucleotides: TGTGCCAGCTCACGTGGACAGGGAAGGATCGGGGAGCTGTTTTTT. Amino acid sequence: CASSRGQGRIGELFF.

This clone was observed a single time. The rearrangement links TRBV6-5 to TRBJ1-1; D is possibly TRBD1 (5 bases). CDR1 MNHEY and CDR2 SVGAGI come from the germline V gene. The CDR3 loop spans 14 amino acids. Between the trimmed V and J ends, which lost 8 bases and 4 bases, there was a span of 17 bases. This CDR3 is CASLPEPTATEAFF. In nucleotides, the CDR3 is TGTGCCAGCCTTCCTGAACCGACAGCCACTGAAGCTTTCTTT.

The chain's CDR3 is CASSHHSDSYEQYF. The CDR3 nucleotides are TGTGCCAGCAGTCACCACTCGGACAGCTACGAGCAGTACTTC. The J gene is TRBJ2-7, the V gene TRBV28; tentative D call: TRBD1 (6 bases). The V end lost 5 bases, the J end lost 3 bases, and 14 bases lay between the germline ends. Per germline, CDR1 MDHEN and CDR2 SYDVKM. The CDR3 sequence is 14 residues long. The whole variable domain, filled in from reference TRBV28 and TRBJ2-7, reads DVKVTQSSRYLVKRTGEKVFLECVQDMDHENMFWYRQDPGLGLRLIYFSYDVKMKEKGDIPEGYSVSREKKERFSLILESASTNQTSMYLCASSHHSDSYEQYFGPGTRLTVT.

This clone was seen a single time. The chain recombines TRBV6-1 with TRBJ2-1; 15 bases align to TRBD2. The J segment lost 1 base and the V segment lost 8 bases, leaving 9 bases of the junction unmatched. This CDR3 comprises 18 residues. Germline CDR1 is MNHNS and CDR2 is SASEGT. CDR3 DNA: TGTGCCAGCGGTGGGACTAGCGGGGGGTCCGGGTCCTACAATGAGCAGTTCTTC. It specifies CASGGTSGGSGSYNEQFF.